This is a list of T cell receptor beta chains from one sample in a study of vaccination effects on CD4 cells after COVID-19. Their target antigens are unknown. TCRdb's table, derived via immunoSEQ multiplex PCR, lists solely in-frame clones and lacks some. Of under 80,000 clones in the sample, about 80% were seen once. Sequencing was performed on CD4+ T cells from PBMCs cultured with HCoV-229E spike peptides, taken after COVID-19 vaccination. These receptors originate from a human donor who received a COVID-19 vaccine. The conserved cysteine and the conserved F or W are not part of the CDR3 here. D genes are given only for firm matches. Expanded clones are given a class, and other clones once, few, many or no size at all.

abundance | j_gene | v_gene | d_gene | CDR3aa
. | TRBJ2-5 | TRBV5-4 | TRBD1 | ASSWTGTGETQY
. | TRBJ1-3 | TRBV5-1 | . | ASSSGGESSGNTIY
. | TRBJ2-3 | TRBV5-1 | TRBD1 | ASSSPQGVSTDTQY
. | TRBJ2-2 | TRBV18 | . | ASSLRGSGELF
. | TRBJ1-2 | TRBV7-3 | TRBD1 | ASSPGQGEWDGYT
. | TRBJ2-6 | TRBV4-1 | . | ASSQDDRSGANVLT
. | TRBJ2-5 | TRBV5-1 | . | ASSFQGRETQY
. | TRBJ1-1 | TRBV29-1 | . | SVEIGQNTEAF
few | TRBJ1-6 | TRBV11-2 | . | ASSPRGGNSPLH
. | TRBJ2-1 | TRBV18 | TRBD1 | ASSPIGGTGYGNEQF
. | TRBJ1-1 | TRBV4-1 | . | ASRGRTENTEAF
. | TRBJ2-5 | TRBV5-1 | . | ASSFGSQETQY
. | TRBJ2-5 | TRBV18 | . | ASSPRGQEGRETQY
. | TRBJ1-2 | TRBV7-2 | . | ASSHSYYGYT
. | TRBJ1-5 | TRBV19 | TRBD1 | ASIRQGGTIQH
few | TRBJ1-1 | TRBV5-1 | . | ASSLIGNTEAF
. | TRBJ2-3 | TRBV18 | . | ASSQSIGGTDTQY
. | TRBJ1-1 | TRBV7-8 | . | ASSPTAHYTEAF
. | TRBJ1-2 | TRBV28 | . | ASSLFGRADGYT
. | TRBJ2-2 | TRBV5-1 | TRBD1 | ASSEPGQYFTGELF
. | TRBJ1-2 | TRBV6-4 | . | ASSAGLGYGYT
. | TRBJ1-6 | TRBV13 | . | ASSLAGHINSPLH
. | TRBJ2-1 | TRBV5-1 | . | ASSLAVAGGGGYNEQF
. | TRBJ2-6 | TRBV5-1 | . | ASSFTGSGANVLT
. | TRBJ1-5 | TRBV18 | . | ASSPQSNRDQPQH
. | TRBJ2-1 | TRBV5-1 | . | ASSLDTAPYNEQF
. | TRBJ1-3 | TRBV2 | . | ASKFGTGGNTIY
. | TRBJ1-1 | TRBV18 | . | ASSQGDTEAF
. | TRBJ2-3 | TRBV23-1 | TRBD1 | ASSQGTGTSDTQY
. | TRBJ2-1 | TRBV6-5 | . | ASSYLGMGNEQF
. | TRBJ1-6 | TRBV21-1 | . | ASSRLYRDRGVQTPLH
. | TRBJ1-2 | TRBV10-2 | TRBD1 | ASQDRERNYGYT
. | TRBJ1-2 | TRBV20-1 | . | SASGRTYGYT
once | TRBJ1-1 | TRBV4-1 | TRBD1 | ASSRGSGQGGSEAF
few | TRBJ2-3 | TRBV7-3 | TRBD2 | ASSWGGTDTQY
. | TRBJ1-4 | TRBV19 | TRBD1 | ASTEGGAQEKLF
. | TRBJ1-1 | TRBV12-5 | . | ASGLMGGTEAF
. | TRBJ1-5 | TRBV18 | TRBD1 | ASSPIRQGGNQPQH
. | TRBJ2-5 | TRBV4-1 | TRBD1 | ASSQEEQGFFETQY
. | TRBJ1-6 | TRBV20-1 | . | SASSQVGSPLH
. | TRBJ2-3 | TRBV29-1 | . | SVDRGVPTDTQY
. | TRBJ1-2 | TRBV10-3 | . | AISETLNYGYT
. | TRBJ2-2 | TRBV6-4 | TRBD2 | ASRTSGGNTGELF
. | TRBJ1-1 | TRBV3-1/TRBV3-2 | . | ASSPFLNTEAF
. | TRBJ2-3 | TRBV6-1 | TRBD2 | ASSELASGASDTQY
once | TRBJ2-2 | TRBV18 | . | ASSPPSAAGELF
. | TRBJ1-2 | TRBV10-3 | TRBD1 | ATQGAWGYT
. | TRBJ2-4 | TRBV30 | . | AWGPRGAKNIQY
. | TRBJ1-4 | TRBV2 | TRBD1 | ASTGTENEKLF
. | TRBJ2-2 | TRBV27 | . | ASKRSGELF
. | TRBJ1-1 | TRBV24-1 | TRBD1 | ATSDSWDSTEAF
few | TRBJ2-1 | TRBV19 | . | ASSMGIFNEQF
once | TRBJ1-2 | TRBV5-1 | . | ASSFTGIVDGYT
. | TRBJ1-6 | TRBV6-1 | . | ASSAARGTPLH
. | TRBJ2-5 | TRBV30 | . | ALTGPTMAQY
. | TRBJ2-1 | TRBV4-1 | . | ASSQEGQGSREQF
. | TRBJ2-4 | TRBV6-2/TRBV6-3 | . | ASSALRGAKNIQY
. | TRBJ2-3 | TRBV7-9 | TRBD2 | ASSLNLQGGGIVRNTQY
. | TRBJ2-4 | TRBV7-3 | TRBD2 | ASSESSGGPRNIQY